This T cell receptor (beta chain) was identified in a study of T cell responses to AZD1222 COVID-19 vaccine. Study details: Pooled in the analysis were second doses at about 4 or about 12 weeks.

This clone was counted only a few times. Its antigen remains unknown. The method was immunoSEQ multiplex PCR; TCRdb's version includes in-frame clones alone and lacks a portion of them. This table holds around 99,000 clones, around 87% found once. Findings and caveats of the study: The breadth and depth of Spike-specific TCRs increased once two AZD1222 doses had been given. Unmutated variant regions are reportedly the target of nearly half of TCRs that are spike-specific.

Per the germline V gene, CDR1 is SGHRS and CDR2 is YFSETQ. This CDR3 is built from 18 residues. Trimming removed 0 bases from V and 1 base from J; junction bases left unmatched: 5. Here the sequenced sample was peripheral blood, taken on day 0 of AZD1222 vaccination. This chain uses TRBV5-1 with TRBJ2-1; 12 bases are a match to TRBD1. The source is an adult in good health. The CDR3 region is CASSLGDRGPLSYNEQFF. The CDR3 coding sequence is TGCGCCAGCAGCTTGGGGGACAGGGGGCCTCTTTCCTACAATGAGCAGTTCTTC.